The entry that follows covers one T cell receptor beta chain sequence. The antigen it recognizes is unknown. Per-base qualities were not stored, and no clone one base away is much larger. V is cut back by 4 bases and J by 6 bases, with 8 bases in the junction unmatched. The CDR3 has 14 amino acids, counting the end cysteine and phenylalanine. Only CDR3 DNA remains: 42 bases, in frame from the first base. CDR1 and CDR2, per the germline V gene, are MNHEY and SVGAGI. The data are from a study of shared clonotypes between healthy human individuals (dated by TCRdb to about 2020). Context from the whole study: The cohort included a few men and a couple of women between 18 and 49 years of age. Libraries were prepared and TCR repertoires were sequenced by different laboratories using diverse techniques, in order to increase sequencing depth and limit assay-specific biases. For each donor, three plates each were used for CD4 naive and CD4 memory, two plates were used for CD8 naive, and one plate was used for CD8 memory. Leukapheresis yielded between about 0.85 and 10 billion PBMCs per donor. The study deeply sequenced blood TCR repertoires of five healthy adults to estimate repertoire size and the extent of clonotype sharing between individuals.

Overall study results and their limits: Sampling was limited to blood, and TCR repertoires in tissue likely differ from TCR repertoires in blood. Clonotypes shared by all four sorted-subset donors showed higher generation probabilities than non-shared clonotypes. Sharing across a few donors was observed for approximately 5% of naive CD4, 3% to 3.5% of naive CD8, 2.3% of memory CD4, and less than 0.45% of memory CD8 clonotypes. Incomplete sequencing was indicated by rarefaction of sorted-subset datasets, despite the large sequencing depth. Pairwise subsampling led to the expectation that sequencing depth would affect the degree of clonotype sharing among donors. Naive subsets generally had larger estimated clonotype richness than memory subsets did. The genetic and exposure-history diversity represented was limited by the small number of donors.

Healthy HIV-negative adults with no recently reported acute infections or vaccinations were included as donors. All donors were Caucasian adults living in Nashville, Tennessee, USA. CD4+ T cells were enriched through magnetic negative selection, after which naive cells were positively selected on CD45RA and the remaining negative fraction served as the memory subset. Blood was obtained by leukapheresis, after which PBMCs were separated by Ficoll-Histopaque density gradient centrifugation and cryopreserved in liquid nitrogen vapor phase. Analytical flow cytometry was used to check the purity and quantity of every magnetically sorted T cell population. From each sorted fraction, genomic DNA was isolated and quantified by UV absorbance on a Nanodrop 2000c. TCR CDR3 regions were amplified from genomic DNA by multiplex PCR using the deep immunoSEQ assay. For each cell subset, the extracted genomic DNA was distributed evenly across all wells of several immunoSEQ 96-well plates, and each plate served as one replicate. For sorted subsets, each replicate PCR was loaded with 200 to 250 ng genomic DNA, equivalent to about 30,000 T cell genomes. Purified libraries were measured with a Qubit 3.0 fluorometer, size-checked on a Bioanalyzer 2100, and measured again with the KAPA Library Quantification kit. A separate single-read 150-cycle Illumina NextSeq 550 flow cell was used to sequence each immunoSEQ 96-well plate. As for how the authors treated the data: Because only junctional sequences without quality scores were contained in the immunoSEQ output, filtering matching that applied to full-length reads could not be performed. Sequences were annotated with PyIR, a Python wrapper for IgBLAST v1.9, and V/J genes and CDR3 were assigned using IMGT germline references. Any read was removed if the V/J assignment was weak (E-value above 1e-6), the CDR3 was missing, or the read contained stop codons, out-of-frame junctions, or ambiguous translated residues. V3J clonotypes were defined as sequences sharing an identical inferred V gene, J gene, and CDR3 amino acid sequence. The percentage overlap between two repertoires was calculated by dividing the number of shared unique clonotypes by the size of the smaller repertoire. Richness of each repertoire was evaluated using RTK rarefaction, the Chao1 estimator, and Recon v2.1 estimates of unobserved clonotypes. Generation probabilities for all TCRbeta clonotypes obtained by the gDNA method from a handful of donors were computed using OLGA. This immuneACCESS table, as held by TCRdb, lists in-frame sequences with V and J called but not all clones. Of the missing ones, under half trace to an unresolved V gene in checked studies; the others have no known cause. That table gives V, J and clone size, and the DNA gave D and trimming. The sample table lists 190,000 or so clones, 90% to 95% of them with a count of one. The ten largest clones add up to more than 0.065% of the sample.

The receptor was isolated from a woman in her twenties or thirties in good health. Sequencing was performed on naive CD4+ T cells sorted from blood. The sample's cell subset or site label, in plain terms: CD45RA+ positively selected. The receptor chain draws on TRBV6-5 and TRBJ2-7, and TRBD1 matches 8 of the central bases. The DNA sequence is given as TGTGCCAGCAGTTTTGGACAGGGAGCCTCCGAGCAGTACTTC. Protein translation: CASSFGQGASEQYF.